The 21 T cell receptor beta chains in this list originate from one sample, sequenced in a study of cytomegalovirus exposure and HLA in healthy donors. Vbeta (60) and Jbeta (13) primers were used in the PCR. This table comes from immunoSEQ multiplex PCR, and its TCRdb copy is limited to in-frame clones, with some not included. This sample yields 110,000 to 150,000 clones, of which roughly 70% are seen a single time; roughly 4% belongs to the top ten. Material for sequencing was PBMCs. The origin of the receptors is a man in his fifties or sixties in good health and CMV-seronegative.

This chain connects TRBV14 to TRBJ2-2; D possibly corresponds to TRBD1 (5 bases). The CDR3 length is 14 residues. V lost 2 bases and J lost 7, with 11 bases in between. CDR1 SGHDN and CDR2 FVKESK come from the germline V gene. CDR3 loop: CASSQLQGVGELFF. The CDR3, as DNA: TGTGCCAGCAGCCAATTGCAGGGTGTCGGGGAGCTGTTTTTT.

Of note for this clone: The same CDR3 is also encoded by other DNA sequences in this sample. The V and J genes are TRBV6-4 and TRBJ1-4; 11 nucleotides match TRBD1. J was trimmed by 10 bases and V by 3 bases; bases with no gene match: 1. The CDR3 loop spans 13 amino acids. Germline V gene sequence: CDR1 MRHNA, CDR2 SNTAGT. The CDR3 DNA reads as TGTGCCAGCAGTGAGGGACAGGGGGGAAAACTGTTTTTT. Protein: CASSEGQGGKLFF.

This clone was seen just once. The chain combines TRBV10-3 with TRBJ2-3; 13 nucleotides match TRBD2. Germline CDR1 is ENHRY and CDR2 is SYGVKD. V dropped 11 bases and J dropped 6; count of bases not matched to a gene: 5. The CDR3 is 13 amino acids. CDR3 protein: CAAQGLAGDTQYF. The CDR3 coding sequence is TGTGCCGCCCAGGGACTAGCGGGGGATACGCAGTATTTT.

The chain links TRBV5-1 to TRBJ2-7; 7 bases align to TRBD2. The junction had 10 bases not matched to a gene; V was cut back by 5 bases and J by 2 bases. Per germline, CDR1 SGHRS and CDR2 YFSETQ. CDR3 length: 15 amino acids. For the CDR3, the DNA is TGCGCCAGCAGGCGAACCGGACTAGTAGCCTACGAGCAGTACTTC. It translates to CASRRTGLVAYEQYF.

The count of this clone is one. V usage is TRBV28 and J usage is TRBJ2-7; perhaps TRBD1 as D (6 bases). Germline V lookup: CDR1 MDHEN, CDR2 SYDVKM. The CDR3 sequence is 14 residues long. With 8 bases removed from V and 1 base from J, the gap between germline ends came to 15 bases. The CDR3 DNA follows: TGTGCCAGCTATACCCAGGGGCTGTCCTACGAGCAGTACTTC. It translates to CASYTQGLSYEQYF. Based on the CDR3 plus reference TRBV28 and TRBJ2-7, the full variable domain is DVKVTQSSRYLVKRTGEKVFLECVQDMDHENMFWYRQDPGLGLRLIYFSYDVKMKEKGDIPEGYSVSREKKERFSLILESASTNQTSMYLCASYTQGLSYEQYFGPGTRLTVT.

There are a few counts of this clone. This sequence joins TRBV7-8 and TRBJ1-6, with D possibly being TRBD1 (6 bases). V dropped 0 bases and J dropped 7 bases, with 10 bases sitting between them. Germline CDR1 SGHVS, CDR2 FQNEAQ. The CDR3 is made up of 15 amino acids. For the CDR3, the DNA is TGTGCCAGCAGCTTAGCGGTAGGGGGAAATTCACCCCTCCACTTT. Translation: CASSLAVGGNSPLHF.

V and J are TRBV28 and TRBJ1-3; perhaps TRBD1 as D (5 bases). Trimming took 3 bases from V and 2 from J, leaving 14 bases between them. Per the germline V gene, CDR1 is MDHEN and CDR2 is SYDVKM. The length of the CDR3 is 16 residues. The CDR3 DNA sequence: TGTGCCAGCAGTTTGATGACAGCCGAGGCTGGAAACACCATATATTTT. This encodes CASSLMTAEAGNTIYF.

The chain carries TRBV5-1 and TRBJ1-2; a possible D gene is TRBD1 (6 bases). The V end was cut by 0 bases, the J end by 6 bases, with 9 bases between. This CDR3 spans 13 amino acids. CDR1 and CDR2 (germline): SGHRS, YFSETQ. CDR3 bases: TGCGCCAGCAGCTTGGTCAGGGGCGATGGCTACACCTTC. Its protein is CASSLVRGDGYTF.

The rearrangement links TRBV4-2 to TRBJ2-3; 7 bases fit TRBD1. CDR1 LGHNA and CDR2 YNFKEQ come from the germline V gene. Losses at the gene ends were 0 bases for V and 2 bases for J; bases not matched to a gene: 2. The CDR3 runs 15 residues. CDR3 sequence (DNA): TGTGCCAGCAGCCAAGAGGGGACAGCCACAGATACGCAGTATTTT. It is translated as CASSQEGTATDTQYF.

The V and J genes are TRBV4-2 and TRBJ2-1, with 9 bases lining up with TRBD2. The ends lost 1 base at V and 8 bases at J; junction bases unmatched: 15. The germline CDR1 and CDR2 sequences are LGHNA and YNFKEQ. The CDR3 is 18 residues long. CDR3 region: CASSQVGRGAGGDDEQFF. The CDR3 DNA reads TGTGCCAGCAGCCAAGTGGGGAGAGGGGCGGGAGGGGACGATGAGCAGTTCTTC.

Only a few counts were recorded for this clone. The rearrangement uses TRBV6-1 and TRBJ2-2, with 8 bases aligning to TRBD1. The junction had 3 bases not matched to a gene; V was cut back by 5 bases and J by 1 base. Germline lookup yields CDR1 MNHNS and CDR2 SASEGT. The CDR3 covers 15 residues. CDR3 DNA sequence: TGTGCCAGCAGTAGGGGACAGGTGAACACCGGGGAGCTGTTTTTT. Its translation: CASSRGQVNTGELFF.

A few counts support this clone. The chain links TRBV5-4 to TRBJ1-1; D not certain. V gave up 1 base and J gave up 5 bases, with 12 bases separating them. Germline V lookup: CDR1 SGHNT, CDR2 YYREEE (reference sequence). The CDR3 extends over 14 amino acids. The CDR3 loop is CASSLNIGGTEAFF. For the CDR3, the DNA is TGTGCCAGCAGCTTGAACATCGGAGGGACTGAAGCTTTCTTT. The complete variable domain, with remaining parts taken from reference TRBV5-4 and TRBJ1-1, reads ETGVTQSPTHLIKTRGQQVTLRCSSQSGHNTVSWYQQALGQGPQFIFQYYREEENGRGNFPPRFSGLQFPNYSSELNVNALELDDSALYLCASSLNIGGTEAFFGQGTRLTVV.

This clone was observed a single time. V and J are TRBV6-1 and TRBJ2-2; 11 bases match TRBD2. This CDR3 comprises 15 residues. V shed 6 bases, J shed 7 bases, and the junction held 7 bases outside the gene matches. Germline V lookup: CDR1 MNHNS, CDR2 SASEGT. As DNA, the CDR3 is TGTGCCAGCAGCGAACTAGCGGGAGTTATCGGGGAGCTGTTTTTT. It encodes CASSELAGVIGELFF.

In this sample, this clone turned up a few times. The chain recombines TRBV5-6 with TRBJ2-6; 7 bases agree with TRBD2. Trimming cost V 4 bases and J 0 bases; bases outside gene matches: 7. The CDR3 spans 17 residues. Germline CDR1 SGHDT, CDR2 YYEEEE. CDR3: CASSGLGLISGANVLTF. DNA for the CDR3: TGTGCCAGCAGCGGACTAGGCCTAATCTCTGGGGCCAACGTCCTGACTTTC.

The CDR3 DNA follows: TGCGCCAGCAGCGAGGGACTTCTTAACTATGGCTACACCTTC. Translation: CASSEGLLNYGYTF. This chain connects TRBV5-1 to TRBJ1-2; possibly TRBD1 for D (5 bases). The germline CDR1 and CDR2 sequences are SGHRS and YFSETQ. V dropped 4 bases and J dropped 1 base, with 11 bases sitting between them. The CDR3 is 14 residues long.

This clone was seen only once. This chain joins TRBV5-1 and TRBJ2-1, with 13 bases lining up with TRBD2. From germline, CDR1 is SGHRS and CDR2 YFSETQ. The CDR3 sequence is 15 residues long. V lost 4 bases to trimming and J lost 9 bases; unmatched junction nucleotides: 7. CDR3 nucleotides: TGCGCCAGCAGCCAACTAGCGGGAGGGCAGGGTGAGCAGTTCTTC. Amino acid sequence: CASSQLAGGQGEQFF.

This sequence joins TRBV4-3 and TRBJ2-7, with 8 bases matching TRBD2. The CDR3 is made up of 16 amino acids. V lost 1 base, J lost 4 bases, and 9 bases stayed unmatched. Germline V CDR1 and CDR2: LGHNA, YSLEER. CDR3 residues: CASSQGSGRARYEQYF. CDR3 nucleotide sequence: TGCGCCAGCAGCCAAGGATCCGGGAGGGCCAGGTACGAGCAGTACTTC.

This clone turned up a few times. V and J are TRBV30 and TRBJ1-1; the match to TRBD1 covers 7 bases. Germline V gene sequence: CDR1 GTSNPN, CDR2 SVGIG (reference sequence). CDR3 length: 17 residues. With 0 bases clipped from V and 0 bases from J, the junction kept 10 bases outside the gene matches. The CDR3 here is CAWSVTPGQSMNTEAFF. Here the CDR3 DNA reads TGTGCCTGGAGTGTAACCCCGGGACAGTCCATGAACACTGAAGCTTTCTTT.

The V gene is TRBV9, the J gene TRBJ2-3; 8 bases are a match to TRBD1. V lost 4 bases and J lost 1; bases outside the gene matches: 5. The CDR3 loop spans 15 amino acids. The germline gives CDR1 SGDLS, CDR2 YYNGEE. CDR3 in DNA: TGTGCCAGCAGCACAGGACAGGGAGGCACAGATACGCAGTATTTT. Its protein is CASSTGQGGTDTQYF.

The V gene is TRBV7-3, the J gene TRBJ2-2; 9 nucleotides match TRBD2. The junction had 12 bases not matched to a gene; V was cut back by 5 bases and J by 5 bases. This CDR3 region has 17 residues. The V gene's germline CDR1 is SGHTA and CDR2 FQGTGA. The CDR3 DNA reads TGTGCCAGCAGCCCTAGCGGGGCGGGAGGTTTGACCGGGGAGCTGTTTTTT. This gives the protein CASSPSGAGGLTGELFF.

This clone has just a few counts. This chain uses TRBV29-1 with TRBJ2-7; D is possibly TRBD2 (6 bases). In germline, CDR1 is SQVTM, CDR2 ANQGSEA. This CDR3 comprises 11 residues. V lost 6 bases, J lost 2 bases, and 8 bases lay in between. The CDR3 DNA is TGCAGCGTCCGACTAGCCTACGAGCAGTACTTC. It encodes CSVRLAYEQYF.